The clone carrying this T cell receptor (beta chain) was recorded only once. Its antigen is unidentified. Each CDR3 protein gets one entry after TCRdb re-called the 5' RACE reads with MiXCR. The data contain roughly 690,000 distinct CDR3 sequences, over 20% of them seen just once; the ten biggest clones take up 4.3%. Unmatched junction bases numbered 6, after V lost 6 bases and J lost 0 bases. The V gene's germline CDR1 is MNHNS and CDR2 SASEGT. The CDR3 extends over 16 amino acids. This sample is drawn from a study of identical twins. Study-level findings and limits: Recombination models fit unrelated individuals' TCR alpha sharing but underestimated twins'.

Healthy Caucasian individuals made up all the donors. These data were also filed under a second study, of T cells expressing NK-cell markers. That report notes: All TCR beta repertoires analysed originated from sorted CD3+CD56+NKG2C+, CD3+CD56+NKG2C- and CD3+CD56-NKG2C+ T cells. NKG2C+ dominant clonotypes from over five donors made up about 1.0-8% of CD8+ T cells.

The clonotype comes from a woman in her late teens or twenties in good health. The chain carries TRBV6-1 and TRBJ2-1; 9 nucleotides agree with TRBD2. Material for sequencing was PBMCs. CDR3 in DNA: TGTGCCAGCAGGGTAGCGGGAGTTAGCTCCTACAATGAGCAGTTCTTC. This gives the protein CASRVAGVSSYNEQFF.